Listed here are 14 T cell receptor beta chains from one sample, sequenced in a study of cytotoxic CD8 clonotypes in ibrutinib-treated CLL. The data were produced by immunoSEQ multiplex PCR, yet TCRdb's version contains in-frame clones alone and is incomplete. Of 150,000 or so clones in the sample, 70% to 90% were seen once. The sequenced sample was PBMCs, obtained after 36 months of ibrutinib treatment. The receptors stem from a human donor with chronic lymphocytic leukemia.

V gene TRBV5-6 combines with J gene TRBJ2-7; D gene ambiguous. CDR3 length equals 13 residues. Germline CDR1 reads SGHDT; CDR2 reads YYEEEE. V was trimmed by 1 base and J by 5 bases, leaving 10 bases between them. The CDR3 DNA is TGTGCCAGCAGCTTGTCATGGGCGGACGAGCAGTACTTC. It codes for CASSLSWADEQYF.

The genes are TRBV5-4 and TRBJ2-7, with D possibly being TRBD2 (6 bases). V shed 4 bases and J shed 4 bases, with 15 bases lying between them. This CDR3 comprises 14 residues. Germline lookup yields CDR1 SGHNT and CDR2 YYREEE (reference sequence). The CDR3 spells CASSDPVSGYEQYF. CDR3 bases: TGTGCCAGCAGCGACCCGGTCAGCGGGTACGAGCAGTACTTC. Variable domain in full (rest from reference TRBV5-4 and TRBJ2-7): ETGVTQSPTHLIKTRGQQVTLRCSSQSGHNTVSWYQQALGQGPQFIFQYYREEENGRGNFPPRFSGLQFPNYSSELNVNALELDDSALYLCASSDPVSGYEQYFGPGTRLTVT.

This rearrangement joins TRBV6-6 to TRBJ1-4, with TRBD1 matching over 7 bases. From germline, CDR1 is MNHNY and CDR2 SVGAGI (reference sequence). V lost 10 bases, J lost 4 bases, and 3 bases stayed unmatched. The CDR3 is 12 residues long. As DNA, the CDR3 is TGTGCCACCTACAGGGGTAATGAAAAACTGTTTTTT. Its translation: CATYRGNEKLFF.

The chain is built from TRBV5-1 and TRBJ2-7; a weak D match, TRBD1 (6 bases). V shed 7 bases and J shed 5 bases, with 16 bases lying between them. Looked up from germline, CDR1 is SGHRS and CDR2 is YFSETQ. This CDR3 region has 13 residues. DNA of the CDR3: TGCGCCAGCTCCAAAAACAGGGACGACGAGCAGTACTTC. It codes for CASSKNRDDEQYF.

J is TRBJ1-1 and V is TRBV5-1; D uncertain. CDR1 and CDR2 from the germline V gene are SGHRS and YFSETQ. The CDR3 covers 15 residues. V lost 0 bases and J lost 3, with 12 bases in between. Written as DNA, the CDR3 is TGCGCCAGCAGCTTGGGGGCGACCGGTGACACTGAAGCTTTCTTT. Its translation is CASSLGATGDTEAFF.

The V gene is TRBV28, the J gene TRBJ2-5, with D possibly called TRBD1 or TRBD2 (5 bases each). The ends were cut back, 6 bases at V and 5 bases at J, with 19 bases in the middle. The germline gives CDR1 MDHEN, CDR2 SYDVKM. The CDR3 runs to 15 residues. CDR3 region: CASSSGTDRGETQYF. The CDR3 nucleotides are TGTGCCAGCAGCTCTGGGACGGATAGAGGGGAGACCCAGTACTTC. The whole variable domain, filled in from reference TRBV28 and TRBJ2-5, reads DVKVTQSSRYLVKRTGEKVFLECVQDMDHENMFWYRQDPGLGLRLIYFSYDVKMKEKGDIPEGYSVSREKKERFSLILESASTNQTSMYLCASSSGTDRGETQYFGPGTRLLVL.

The chain carries TRBV10-3 and TRBJ1-4, with D possibly matching TRBD1 (5 bases). CDR1 is ENHRY and CDR2 is SYGVKD in the germline V gene. Trimming left V 6 bases short and J 0 bases short, with 8 bases between. The CDR3 is 14 amino acids. CDR3 DNA: TGTGCCATCAGCAGGGATGCAACTAATGAAAAACTGTTTTTT. Protein: CAISRDATNEKLFF.

The rearrangement joins TRBV29-1 to TRBJ2-3; 12 bases agree with TRBD2. V shed 5 bases and J 0 bases; nucleotides not matched to a gene: 6. CDR1 is SQVTM and CDR2 is ANQGSEA in the germline V gene. The CDR3 runs to 16 residues. The CDR3 loop reads CSVRGGTSGSTDTQYF. The CDR3 DNA follows: TGCAGCGTTCGTGGAGGGACTAGCGGGAGCACAGATACGCAGTATTTT.

This clone was counted between two and nine times. The V call is TRBV27, the J call TRBJ2-2; 7 bases align to TRBD1. V was pared by 0 bases and J by 14 bases, with 6 bases of the junction left unmatched. The CDR3 spans 13 residues. The germline gives CDR1 MNHEY, CDR2 SMNVEV (reference sequence). CDR3 nucleotide sequence: TGTGCCAGCAGTTTATCGAAAGGGGGCCAACTGTTTTTT. Amino acids: CASSLSKGGQLFF.

The chain is built from TRBV4-1 and TRBJ1-2, with a weak D call TRBD1 (6 bases). V shed 0 bases and J shed 4 bases, with 12 bases lying between them. Germline-derived CDR1 and CDR2 are MGHRA and YSYEKL. CDR3 length: 15 amino acids. CDR3 region: CASSQETGRAYGYTF. CDR3 nucleotide sequence: TGCGCCAGCAGCCAAGAAACAGGGAGGGCCTATGGCTACACCTTC.

This chain joins TRBV7-3 and TRBJ2-1; a possible D gene is TRBD2 (6 bases). The CDR3 has 15 amino acids. Germline CDR1 SGHTA, CDR2 FQGTGA. The V end was cut by 2 bases, the J end by 0 bases, with 8 bases between. CDR3 loop: CASSLAGNSYNEQFF. The CDR3 nucleotides read TGTGCCAGCAGCTTAGCGGGAAACTCCTACAATGAGCAGTTCTTC.

In its sample, this clone was seen once. The chain carries TRBV18 and TRBJ2-7, with TRBD2 identical over 7 bases. The CDR3 has 18 residues. From germline, CDR1 is KGHSH and CDR2 LQKENI. The trim removed 6 bases at V and 6 bases at J, leaving 23 bases unmatched. CDR3 coding DNA: TGTGCCAGCTCCCAGGATAATCTAGCGGTTGTGAGGGCCGTCGAGCAGTACTTC. It codes for CASSQDNLAVVRAVEQYF.

This clone was observed many times. The J gene is TRBJ2-5, the V gene TRBV2, with 9 bases lining up with TRBD2. The V segment lost 6 bases and the J segment 3 bases; nucleotides outside the gene matches: 5. Germline loops: CDR1 SNHLY, CDR2 FYNNEI. The CDR3 runs to 14 residues. CDR3 in amino acids: CASRGLAGEETQYF. CDR3 DNA sequence: TGTGCCAGCAGAGGCTTAGCGGGAGAAGAGACCCAGTACTTC.

The chain couples TRBV30 to TRBJ1-3; D gene uncertain. Between the trimmed V and J ends, which lost 3 bases and 0 bases, there was a span of 9 bases. The CDR3 contains 14 residues. The V gene's germline CDR1 is GTSNPN and CDR2 SVGIG (reference sequence). Written as DNA, the CDR3 is TGTGCCTGGAGCAGACGTAACTCTGGAAACACCATATATTTT. Protein sequence: CAWSRRNSGNTIYF.